This T cell receptor beta chain was sequenced for a study of cytomegalovirus exposure and HLA in healthy donors. Overall study results and limits: It is likely that the observed cluster of highly shared sequence variants was a sequencing artifact. Association of a missense DCLRE1C variant with TCR beta V- and J-gene trimming was reported in a later analysis.

Primers: 60 Vbeta forward and 13 Jbeta reverse. The table came from immunoSEQ multiplex PCR; TCRdb's copy has only in-frame clones and leaves some out. The data hold about 170,000 clones, with about 80% observed a single time. Germline CDR1 is MGHDK and CDR2 is SYGVNS. CDR3 length equals 16 residues. Concerning this clone itself: The antigen remains unidentified.

Sequencing was carried out using PBMCs. J is TRBJ2-7 and V is TRBV25-1; 11 nucleotides align to TRBD2. Near its end, the DNA agrees better with TRBJ2-1, so the J call may be wrong. The receptor was derived from a man in his forties in good health and CMV-seropositive. CDR3 amino acids: CASSVKGTSGYNEQFF. DNA for the CDR3: TGTGCCAGCAGTGTAAAGGGGACTAGCGGTTACAATGAGCAGTTCTTC.